This is a list of T cell receptor beta chains from one sample in a study of T cells in Graves' hyperthyroidism and ophthalmopathy. MiXCR, applied by TCRdb to the multiplex PCR reads, yields one record per CDR3 protein. The top ten clones hold less than 3.5% of a sample with about 600,000 distinct CDR3 sequences, 16% of them seen once. The sequencing input was blood. Source of these receptors: a woman in her forties with Graves' ophthalmopathy. Each CDR3 is given with its conserved first and last residue. Each record gives: V gene, clone size, D gene, J gene, CDR3 DNA, CDR3 protein. The D gene is left open where the match is weak. Clone size is stated in some rows and not others, as once, few, many or a class when expanded.

V gene: TRBV6-2/TRBV6-3; clone size: -; D gene: TRBD1; J gene: TRBJ1-5; CDR3 DNA: TGTGCCAGCAGTTACTCCGCAGGGACAGGGGAGAATCAGCCCCAGCATTTT; CDR3 protein: CASSYSAGTGENQPQHF
V gene: TRBV7-9; clone size: few; D gene: -; J gene: TRBJ2-7; CDR3 DNA: TGTGCCAGCAGCCCGCACAGGACGACCTACGAGCAGTACTTC; CDR3 protein: CASSPHRTTYEQYF
V gene: TRBV20-1; clone size: -; D gene: -; J gene: TRBJ2-3; CDR3 DNA: TGCAGTGCTCCCAGGGATTGGGCAGATACGCAGTATTTT; CDR3 protein: CSAPRDWADTQYF
V gene: TRBV2; clone size: many; D gene: TRBD1; J gene: TRBJ1-1; CDR3 DNA: TGTGCCAGCATGCCAGGGGGGACTGAAGCTTTCTTT; CDR3 protein: CASMPGGTEAFF
V gene: TRBV15; clone size: once; D gene: TRBD2; J gene: TRBJ2-1; CDR3 DNA: TGTGCCACCAGCAGCCGTCTTGGACTAGCGAGTTATCATGAGCAGTTCTTC; CDR3 protein: CATSSRLGLASYHEQFF
V gene: TRBV20-1; clone size: many; D gene: -; J gene: TRBJ1-2; CDR3 DNA: TGCAGTGCTGCAGGGACGGCCGGTGGCTACACCTTC; CDR3 protein: CSAAGTAGGYTF
V gene: TRBV12-3/TRBV12-4; clone size: -; D gene: -; J gene: TRBJ1-2; CDR3 DNA: TGTGCCAGCAGTTTAGTGCTGAACGGACTAGCTAACTATGGCTACACCTTC; CDR3 protein: CASSLVLNGLANYGYTF
V gene: TRBV4-2; clone size: -; D gene: -; J gene: TRBJ2-5; CDR3 DNA: TGTGCCAGCAGCCCCCTCGGACACACAGAAGAGACCCAGTACTTC; CDR3 protein: CASSPLGHTEETQYF
V gene: TRBV30; clone size: many; D gene: -; J gene: TRBJ1-1; CDR3 DNA: TGTGCCTGGAGTGGTACTGTAGTGGGACACACTGAAGCTTTCTTT; CDR3 protein: CAWSGTVVGHTEAFF
V gene: TRBV2; clone size: many; D gene: -; J gene: TRBJ1-2; CDR3 DNA: TGTGCCAGCAGTTTCCGACAGCTAGAGGATGGCTACACCTTC; CDR3 protein: CASSFRQLEDGYTF
V gene: TRBV20-1; clone size: many; D gene: -; J gene: TRBJ2-5; CDR3 DNA: TGCAGTGCTAGAAAGGGTGCGGAAGAGACCCAGTACTTC; CDR3 protein: CSARKGAEETQYF
V gene: TRBV7-2; clone size: once; D gene: -; J gene: TRBJ1-1; CDR3 DNA: TGTGCCAGCAGCTTGGTCAGGGGAAGAGGGCTCGTGAACACTGAAGCTTTCTTT; CDR3 protein: CASSLVRGRGLVNTEAFF
V gene: TRBV18; clone size: -; D gene: TRBD1; J gene: TRBJ1-6; CDR3 DNA: TGTGCCAGCTCGCAATCACTCGACAGGGGAGATTCACCCCTCCACTTT; CDR3 protein: CASSQSLDRGDSPLHF
V gene: TRBV7-9; clone size: many; D gene: TRBD2; J gene: TRBJ2-7; CDR3 DNA: TGTGCCAGCAGCGGGGCGGGAGGGCCCGACGAGCAGTACTTC; CDR3 protein: CASSGAGGPDEQYF
V gene: TRBV10-2; clone size: -; D gene: -; J gene: TRBJ1-2; CDR3 DNA: TGCGCCAGCAGTGAGGGGCTCAGCTATGGCTACACCTTC; CDR3 protein: CASSEGLSYGYTF
V gene: TRBV20-1; clone size: many; D gene: -; J gene: TRBJ2-4; CDR3 DNA: TGCAGTGCTATCGGAGGGACCCTAGCCAAAAACATTCAGTACTTC; CDR3 protein: CSAIGGTLAKNIQYF
V gene: TRBV6-5; clone size: -; D gene: -; J gene: TRBJ2-7; CDR3 DNA: TGTGCCAGCAGTTATGGAGGGGCCCGGAGGTACGAGCAGTACTTC; CDR3 protein: CASSYGGARRYEQYF
V gene: TRBV19; clone size: -; D gene: -; J gene: TRBJ1-5; CDR3 DNA: TGTGCCAGTGGGAGGGAAGTCCAGCCCCAGCATTTT; CDR3 protein: CASGREVQPQHF
V gene: TRBV6-1; clone size: many; D gene: -; J gene: TRBJ1-5; CDR3 DNA: TGTGCCAGCAGGAAGCCGGGGGACCACAATCAGCCCCAGCATTTT; CDR3 protein: CASRKPGDHNQPQHF
V gene: TRBV28; clone size: -; D gene: TRBD1; J gene: TRBJ1-6; CDR3 DNA: TGTGCCAGCAGTTCCGGGACAGGGTATTCACCCCTCCACTTT; CDR3 protein: CASSSGTGYSPLHF
V gene: TRBV6-2/TRBV6-3; clone size: many; D gene: TRBD2; J gene: TRBJ2-1; CDR3 DNA: TGTGCCAGCAGTTACGGGTGGGGGACTAGCGGGAGGAATGAGCAGTTCTTC; CDR3 protein: CASSYGWGTSGRNEQFF
V gene: TRBV6-1; clone size: many; D gene: TRBD1; J gene: TRBJ1-1; CDR3 DNA: TGTGCCAGCAGTGCCCGACAGGGGGCTAGCACTGAAGCTTTCTTT; CDR3 protein: CASSARQGASTEAFF
V gene: TRBV6-1; clone size: -; D gene: -; J gene: TRBJ2-3; CDR3 DNA: TGTGCCAGCAGCTCCCAGGACATAGATACGCAGTATTTT; CDR3 protein: CASSSQDIDTQYF
V gene: TRBV7-8; clone size: many; D gene: TRBD1; J gene: TRBJ2-7; CDR3 DNA: TGTGCCAGCAGCTTAGCCGGGACAGATTACTCCTACGAGCAGTACTTC; CDR3 protein: CASSLAGTDYSYEQYF
V gene: TRBV3-1; clone size: few; D gene: TRBD2; J gene: TRBJ2-5; CDR3 DNA: TGTGCCAGCAGCCGTAGCGGGATTCGGTACTTC; CDR3 protein: CASSRSGIRYF
V gene: TRBV20-1; clone size: many; D gene: -; J gene: TRBJ2-7; CDR3 DNA: TGCAGTGCTAGCCCCTTTTTAAGGGGGGAGTCCTACGAGCAGTACTTC; CDR3 protein: CSASPFLRGESYEQYF
V gene: TRBV18; clone size: -; D gene: TRBD1; J gene: TRBJ2-2; CDR3 DNA: TGTGCCAGCACCCGGGACAGGGGAGACACCGGGGAGCTGTTTTTT; CDR3 protein: CASTRDRGDTGELFF
V gene: TRBV19; clone size: -; D gene: -; J gene: TRBJ1-5; CDR3 DNA: TGTGCCAGTCTCGCCTGGGCCCAAGGCAATCAGCCCCAGCATTTT; CDR3 protein: CASLAWAQGNQPQHF
V gene: TRBV28; clone size: many; D gene: TRBD2; J gene: TRBJ2-3; CDR3 DNA: TGTGCCAGCAGTTCTAGCGGGAGTCTATACGCGTATTTT; CDR3 protein: CASSSSGSLYAYF
V gene: TRBV7-3; clone size: many; D gene: TRBD1; J gene: TRBJ2-3; CDR3 DNA: TGTGCCAGCAGCTTATCGGGACAGGGGACAGATACGCAGTATTTT; CDR3 protein: CASSLSGQGTDTQYF
V gene: TRBV30; clone size: many; D gene: -; J gene: TRBJ2-1; CDR3 DNA: TGTGCCTGGAGAAGGGGTTATAGGGAGCAGTTCTTC; CDR3 protein: CAWRRGYREQFF
V gene: TRBV5-1; clone size: many; D gene: TRBD1; J gene: TRBJ2-3; CDR3 DNA: TGCGCCAGCAGCTCCTCGGGACAGGGGTCAGATACGCAGTATTTT; CDR3 protein: CASSSSGQGSDTQYF
V gene: TRBV5-1; clone size: many; D gene: TRBD1; J gene: TRBJ2-3; CDR3 DNA: TGCGCCAGCAGTGAAGGGGGCGTAAATACGCAGTATTTT; CDR3 protein: CASSEGGVNTQYF
V gene: TRBV10-1; clone size: -; D gene: -; J gene: TRBJ1-1; CDR3 DNA: TGCGCCAGCAGTAGGGCTCTGAACACTGAAGCTTCCTTT; CDR3 protein: CASSRALNTEASF
V gene: TRBV5-5; clone size: many; D gene: -; J gene: TRBJ1-2; CDR3 DNA: TGTGCCAGCAGCCTGGACTTATTTAACTATGGCTACACCTTC; CDR3 protein: CASSLDLFNYGYTF
V gene: TRBV5-5; clone size: few; D gene: -; J gene: TRBJ1-2; CDR3 DNA: TGTGCCAGCAGTCCCAGGGACGAGGATGGCTACACCTTC; CDR3 protein: CASSPRDEDGYTF
V gene: TRBV28; clone size: few; D gene: -; J gene: TRBJ1-6; CDR3 DNA: TGTGCCAGCAGGAGTGCTGGGGGGCTGGATTCACCCCTCCACTTT; CDR3 protein: CASRSAGGLDSPLHF
V gene: TRBV7-2; clone size: many; D gene: -; J gene: TRBJ2-1; CDR3 DNA: TGTGCCAGCAGCTCTGAGATTGGGGGAATAGAGCAGTTCTTC; CDR3 protein: CASSSEIGGIEQFF
V gene: TRBV12-3/TRBV12-4; clone size: -; D gene: TRBD1; J gene: TRBJ1-2; CDR3 DNA: TGTGCCAGCAGTTTATCGGGACAGGGGCTTATTGGCTACACCTTC; CDR3 protein: CASSLSGQGLIGYTF
V gene: TRBV19; clone size: -; D gene: TRBD1; J gene: TRBJ1-1; CDR3 DNA: TGTGCCAGTAGTCACGGACAGGGCCTGAGCCTGAACACTGAAGCTTTCTTT; CDR3 protein: CASSHGQGLSLNTEAFF
V gene: TRBV2; clone size: -; D gene: TRBD1; J gene: TRBJ2-6; CDR3 DNA: TGTGCCAGCAGACTGGACAGGAGTCCTGGGGCCAACGTCCTGACTTTC; CDR3 protein: CASRLDRSPGANVLTF
V gene: TRBV29-1; clone size: many; D gene: -; J gene: TRBJ2-1; CDR3 DNA: TGCAGCGTTGAAGCAACCAATGAGCAGTTCTTC; CDR3 protein: CSVEATNEQFF
V gene: TRBV12-3/TRBV12-4; clone size: many; D gene: TRBD1; J gene: TRBJ2-3; CDR3 DNA: TGTGCCAGCAGTTCGGGACAGGGCCCTACAGATACGCAGTATTTT; CDR3 protein: CASSSGQGPTDTQYF
V gene: TRBV7-6; clone size: few; D gene: TRBD1; J gene: TRBJ1-1; CDR3 DNA: TGTGCCAGCAGCTCGCTACAGGGGAGGGCTGAAGCTTTCTTT; CDR3 protein: CASSSLQGRAEAFF
V gene: TRBV28; clone size: many; D gene: -; J gene: TRBJ2-5; CDR3 DNA: TGTGCCAGCAGTGCAAGTCCTGTGCAAGAGACCCAGTACTTC; CDR3 protein: CASSASPVQETQYF
V gene: TRBV20-1; clone size: few; D gene: -; J gene: TRBJ2-5; CDR3 DNA: TGCAGTGCCAGAATTGGGGGTCGAGAGACCCAGTACTTC; CDR3 protein: CSARIGGRETQYF